A single sample gave rise to the 22 T cell receptor beta chains below, sequenced in a study of T cell changes during pregnancy in multiple sclerosis. TCRdb keeps only in-frame clones here, not all; method: immunoSEQ multiplex PCR. The sample contains over 35,000 clones, 89% of which appear only once. The sequences come from CD4+ T cells from peripheral blood mononuclear cells, collected in the first trimester of pregnancy. Receptors originate from a female donor with multiple sclerosis, enrolled in a pregnancy study.

This chain links TRBV6-1 with TRBJ2-7; D is unresolved. Germline-derived CDR1 and CDR2 are MNHNS and SASEGT. This CDR3 is built from 14 residues. With 0 bases removed from V and 2 bases from J, the gap between germline ends came to 8 bases. The CDR3 here is CASSEAWQTYEQYF. In DNA form, the CDR3 reads TGTGCCAGCAGTGAAGCATGGCAGACCTACGAGCAGTACTTC.

The V and J genes are TRBV6-5 and TRBJ2-2; the match to TRBD1 covers 10 bases. This CDR3 has 15 amino acids. CDR1 is MNHEY and CDR2 is SVGAGI in the germline V gene. J was trimmed by 5 bases and V by 6 bases; bases with no gene match: 6. CDR3 sequence reads: CASSRQGAVTGELFF. CDR3 nucleotides: TGTGCCAGCAGCCGACAGGGGGCGGTTACCGGGGAGCTGTTTTTT.

This chain uses TRBV18 with TRBJ2-2, with D possibly being TRBD1 (6 bases). Germline V gene lookup returns CDR1 KGHSH and CDR2 LQKENI. Trimming stripped 2 bases from V and 1 base from J, with 8 bases between. CDR3 length: 15 amino acids. Here the CDR3 reads CASSPSRGNTGELFF. As DNA, the CDR3 is TGTGCCAGCTCACCATCCAGGGGGAACACCGGGGAGCTGTTTTTT. The whole variable domain, filled in from reference TRBV18 and TRBJ2-2, reads NAGVMQNPRHLVRRRGQEARLRCSPMKGHSHVYWYRQLPEEGLKFMVYLQKENIIDESGMPKERFSAEFPKEGPSILRIQQVVRGDSAAYFCASSPSRGNTGELFFGEGSRLTVL.

The chain uses TRBV10-1 and TRBJ2-7; D is perhaps TRBD1 (6 bases). V dropped 4 bases and J dropped 5 bases, with 18 bases sitting between them. CDR3 length: 15 amino acids. Germline V CDR1 and CDR2: WNHNN, SYGVQD (reference sequence). CDR3 sequence: CASSAQGAGANEQYF. CDR3 nucleotide sequence: TGCGCCAGCAGTGCACAAGGGGCAGGGGCCAACGAGCAGTACTTC.

This rearrangement joins TRBV6-5 to TRBJ2-3; D not resolved. The CDR3 totals 14 residues. Trimming cost V 2 bases and J 1 base, with 7 bases left between them. Germline lookup yields CDR1 MNHEY and CDR2 SVGAGI. The CDR3, as DNA: TGTGCCAGCAGTTACGGTTTAGGCACAGATACGCAGTATTTT. It is translated as CASSYGLGTDTQYF.

The gene calls are TRBV20-1 and TRBJ1-1; D remains ambiguous. Deletions cut 7 bases from V and 4 bases from J, with 10 bases between. The germline V gene encodes CDR1 DFQATT and CDR2 SNEGSKA (reference sequence). This CDR3 contains 11 residues. CDR3 sequence (DNA): TGCAGTGTTAATTCGGGCACTGAAGCTTTCTTT. Translated, it gives CSVNSGTEAFF.

V is TRBV11-2 and J is TRBJ2-1, with TRBD2 matching over 8 bases. Per germline, CDR1 SGHAT and CDR2 FQNNGV. The CDR3 is made up of 18 amino acids. With 5 bases clipped from V and 6 bases from J, the junction kept 18 bases outside the gene matches. This CDR3 reads CASSPRLPGGAGFNEQFF. CDR3 nucleotide sequence: TGTGCCAGCAGCCCTCGGCTACCCGGGGGGGCAGGCTTCAATGAGCAGTTCTTC.

This sequence joins TRBV10-3 and TRBJ2-7; no definite D call. CDR1 is ENHRY, CDR2 SYGVKD, per germline. This CDR3 region has 15 residues. The germline V and J ends were trimmed by 0 bases and 7 bases, with 16 bases remaining between them. CDR3: CAISESTLGADEQYF. Here the CDR3 DNA reads TGTGCCATCAGTGAGTCGACTCTAGGAGCAGATGAGCAGTACTTC.

The rearrangement uses TRBV4-2 and TRBJ2-7; 8 positions match TRBD1. V shed 7 bases and J 6 bases; nucleotides not matched to a gene: 8. CDR1 and CDR2 from the germline V gene are LGHNA and YNFKEQ. The CDR3 totals 13 residues. CDR3 nucleotide sequence: TGTGCCAGCAATGACAGGGGAACCGGCGAGCAGTACTTC. Protein: CASNDRGTGEQYF.

This clone was counted only a few times. The chain uses TRBV6-6 and TRBJ2-3; possibly TRBD2 for D (5 bases). Trimming left V 7 bases short and J 2 bases short, with 13 bases between. From germline, CDR1 is MNHNY and CDR2 SVGAGI (reference sequence). This CDR3 region has 14 residues. CDR3 sequence (DNA): TGTGCCAGCACTAGTCCAGCGGCCACAGATACGCAGTATTTT. This translates into CASTSPAATDTQYF.

V usage is TRBV18 and J usage is TRBJ2-3; 7 bases agree with TRBD1. Germline assignment: CDR1 KGHSH and CDR2 LQKENI. Losses at the gene ends were 3 bases for V and 0 bases for J; bases not matched to a gene: 3. The CDR3 consists of 15 residues. In DNA, the CDR3 is TGTGCCAGCTCACCCGCGACAGGGAGCACAGATACGCAGTATTTT. It is translated as CASSPATGSTDTQYF.

The chain combines TRBV4-3 with TRBJ2-1; tentatively, D is TRBD1 (5 bases). CDR3 length: 15 amino acids. The V and J ends lost 0 bases and 6 bases respectively, with 12 bases between them. Germline values: CDR1 LGHNA, CDR2 YSLEER. CDR3 in amino acids: CASSQDKQVGNEQFF. CDR3 sequence (DNA): TGCGCCAGCAGCCAAGATAAACAGGTTGGCAATGAGCAGTTCTTC.

The chain couples TRBV7-9 to TRBJ1-6; 9 bases agree with TRBD1. V lost 5 bases, J lost 7 bases, and 3 bases stayed unmatched. The CDR3 has 14 residues. Per the germline V gene, CDR1 is SEHNR and CDR2 is FQNEAQ (reference sequence). The chain's CDR3 is CASSPGQGNSPLHF. The CDR3 DNA follows: TGTGCCAGCAGCCCAGGACAGGGGAATTCACCCCTCCACTTT.

The chain joins TRBV19 to TRBJ2-6, with 7 bases aligning to TRBD1. The junction had 7 bases not matched to a gene; V was cut back by 4 bases and J by 1 base. Germline lookup yields CDR1 LNHDA and CDR2 SQIVND (reference sequence). The CDR3 totals 17 residues. Here the CDR3 reads CASSNAGGVSGANVLTF. The CDR3, as DNA: TGTGCCAGTAGTAACGCAGGGGGTGTATCTGGGGCCAACGTCCTGACTTTC.

This chain links TRBV29-1 with TRBJ1-2, with D possibly TRBD1 on 6 matching bases. The CDR3 extends over 14 amino acids. Per the germline V gene, CDR1 is SQVTM and CDR2 is ANQGSEA. Trimming stripped 7 bases from V and 8 bases from J, with 23 bases between. CDR3 nucleotide sequence: TGCAGCGCCCCTTTATTCGAGGGGGTAGGCGGCTACACCTTC. Residues: CSAPLFEGVGGYTF.

A single count supports this clone. Here the CDR3 DNA reads TGTGCCAGCTCTAATTCTAACTATGGCTACACCTTC. Translated, it gives CASSNSNYGYTF. The J gene is TRBJ1-2, the V gene TRBV18; D gene uncertain. Germline CDR1 and CDR2: KGHSH and LQKENI. V was clipped by 6 bases and J by 0 bases, with 5 bases between them. This CDR3 contains 12 residues.

The CDR3 DNA sequence: TGTGCCTGGACCGCACAGGGGAAAGGCAATCAGCCCCAGCATTTT. Translated, it gives CAWTAQGKGNQPQHF. The V gene is TRBV30, the J gene TRBJ1-5; 7 positions agree with TRBD1. CDR3 length: 15 amino acids. Trimming took 4 bases from V and 2 from J; bases not matched to a gene: 8. Germline V gives CDR1 GTSNPN, CDR2 SVGIG (reference sequence).

The V call is TRBV7-3, the J call TRBJ2-7; the D is unclear. With 5 bases removed from V and 3 bases from J, the gap between germline ends came to 11 bases. From germline, CDR1 is SGHTA and CDR2 FQGTGA. The CDR3 loop spans 13 amino acids. CDR3 loop: CASSPYLLYEQYF. In DNA, the CDR3 is TGTGCCAGCAGCCCTTATTTACTCTACGAGCAGTACTTC.

The chain joins TRBV13 to TRBJ2-2; D remains ambiguous. V gave up 6 bases and J gave up 1 base, with 9 bases separating them. The CDR3 sequence is 14 residues long. Germline loops: CDR1 PRHDT, CDR2 FYEKMQ (reference sequence). CDR3 DNA: TGTGCCAGCAGACCTACGCAGAACACCGGGGAGCTGTTTTTT. Amino acids: CASRPTQNTGELFF.

The genes are TRBV7-9 and TRBJ2-1; 9 bases agree with TRBD2. CDR1 and CDR2 (germline): SEHNR, FQNEAQ (reference sequence). Trimming removed 7 bases from V and 0 bases from J; junction bases left unmatched: 4. The CDR3 has 15 amino acids. CDR3 residues: CASTLSGGSYNEQFF. The CDR3 nucleotides read TGTGCCAGCACTCTTAGCGGGGGCTCCTACAATGAGCAGTTCTTC.

CDR3 in amino acids: CASSSGQGRETQYF. The CDR3 DNA sequence: TGTGCCAGCAGCTCGGGACAGGGGCGAGAGACCCAGTACTTC. This chain joins TRBV13 and TRBJ2-5; 10 positions agree with TRBD1. The CDR3 covers 14 residues. V lost 4 bases to trimming and J lost 4 bases; unmatched junction nucleotides: 3. The germline CDR1 and CDR2 sequences are PRHDT and FYEKMQ (reference sequence).

The chain joins TRBV5-1 to TRBJ2-1, with 15 nucleotides matching TRBD2. CDR1 and CDR2 from the germline V gene are SGHRS and YFSETQ. The CDR3 covers 15 residues. The V segment lost 3 bases and the J segment 5 bases; nucleotides outside the gene matches: 0. CDR3 region: CASSWTSGRDNEQFF. In nucleotides, the CDR3 is TGCGCCAGCAGCTGGACTAGCGGGAGGGACAATGAGCAGTTCTTC.